This T cell receptor beta chain was found in a study of glioma-infiltrating T cells. General study points: Very few CDR3 sequences were shared between tissue and blood. Tissue-blood divergence was below expectation in non-neoplastic patients, above in gliomas.

This clonotype was counted many times. Its target is not known. V was clipped by 3 bases and J by 6 bases, with 15 bases between them. Germline V gene data show CDR1 as MNHEY and CDR2 as SVGEGT. The CDR3 runs 15 residues. TCR alpha and beta CDR3 regions were amplified from RNA using iRepertoire nested multiplex PCR. Tissue mRNA or PBMC total RNA, roughly 100-400 ng, went into one-step reverse transcription and amplification. One entry per CDR3 protein results from TCRdb running MiXCR on the multiplex PCR reads. This table holds about 94,000 distinct CDR3 sequences, under 30% found once. The sample taken for sequencing was glioma tissue, nonneoplastic brain tissue, or PBMCs (not recorded which). The V gene is TRBV6-2 or TRBV6-3, the J gene TRBJ2-1; perhaps TRBD2 as D (5 bases). The source of this sequence is a human donor with low-grade glioma or glioblastoma, undergoing nonglioma brain surgery, or in good health (not recorded which). The CDR3 DNA follows: TGTGCCAGCAGTTATCTTCGCGTTCGGGGCAATGAGCAGTTCTTC. It specifies CASSYLRVRGNEQFF.